The 26 T cell receptor beta chains reported below all come from one sample, sequenced in a study of T-cell memory formation after mild COVID-19. TCRdb used MiXCR to reprocess the 5' RACE reads, holding one entry per CDR3 protein. The table has roughly 170,000 distinct CDR3 sequences, about 18% seen once; the top ten hold 3% to 4%. The sequencing input was PBMCs or a T cell subset sorted from them (not recorded which). These receptors were collected from a man aged 18 to 29 who had mild COVID-19 (a few samples of this study predate the infection). Cell type and time point are not known.

This clonotype was observed a handful of times. The rearrangement joins TRBV20-1 to TRBJ1-2; D unresolved. V lost 0 bases and J 3 bases, leaving 5 bases between the germline ends. Germline assignment: CDR1 DFQATT and CDR2 SNEGSKA (reference sequence). The CDR3 is made up of 12 amino acids. The CDR3 here is CSAREGDYGYTF. The CDR3 nucleotides are TGCAGTGCTAGAGAGGGAGACTATGGCTACACCTTC.

This clonotype was counted only a few times. The rearrangement uses TRBV5-1 and TRBJ2-1; tentative D call: TRBD1 (5 bases). Looked up from germline, CDR1 is SGHRS and CDR2 is YFSETQ. Trimming shortened V by 0 bases and J by 10 bases, and 11 bases separated the two germline ends. This CDR3 spans 13 amino acids. CDR3 loop: CASSLEGAGEQFF. CDR3 nucleotide sequence: TGCGCCAGCAGCTTGGAAGGGGCAGGGGAGCAGTTCTTC.

In the case of this clonotype: A much larger clone sits a single nucleotide away, making a read error possible. The chain recombines TRBV6-2 or TRBV6-3 with TRBJ1-5; TRBD1 agrees at 9 bases. Per the germline V gene, CDR1 is MNHEY and CDR2 is SVGEGT. CDR3 length equals 16 residues. CDR3 amino acids: CVSSEAGTGNYQPQHF. The CDR3 nucleotides are TGTGTCAGCAGCGAGGCCGGGACAGGGAATTATCAGCCCCAGCATTTT.

This clonotype came up a few times. J is TRBJ2-1 and V is TRBV14; 8 nucleotides align to TRBD2. The CDR3 sequence is 15 residues long. Germline V gene lookup returns CDR1 SGHDN and CDR2 FVKESK. V was clipped by 1 base and J by 9 bases; unmatched bases: 8. The CDR3, as DNA: TGTGCCAGCAGCCAAGTCGGGGGGGCCCCGGGTGAGCAGTTCTTC. This translates into CASSQVGGAPGEQFF.

The J gene is TRBJ2-2, the V gene TRBV6-6; no clear D. The CDR3 loop spans 12 amino acids. Trimming shortened V by 6 bases and J by 4 bases, and 6 bases separated the two germline ends. The germline CDR1 and CDR2 sequences are MNHNY and SVGAGI (reference sequence). For the CDR3, the DNA is TGTGCCAGCAGATCCCGCACCGGGGAGCTGTTTTTT. Translating gives CASRSRTGELFF.

This clonotype has only a few counts. The chain carries TRBV12-3 or TRBV12-4 and TRBJ2-5; a possible D gene is TRBD2 (6 bases). The CDR3 runs 11 residues. V lost 5 bases and J lost 5, with 6 bases in between. CDR3 DNA: TGTGCCAGCAGTCGGGAGGAGACCCAGTACTTC. Translating gives CASSREETQYF.

This chain connects TRBV20-1 to TRBJ2-1; D possibly uses TRBD1 or TRBD2 (5 bases each). V lost 6 bases and J lost 4, with 19 bases in between. Per germline, CDR1 DFQATT and CDR2 SNEGSKA (reference sequence). The CDR3 runs to 15 residues. Here the CDR3 DNA reads TGCAGTGCCTCCCGAGGGGCAAGTTCATACAATGAGCAGTTCTTC. Its protein is CSASRGASSYNEQFF.

This clonotype showed up just a few times. This chain uses TRBV5-1 with TRBJ2-7; D possibly corresponds to TRBD1 (6 bases). Trimming removed 2 bases at V and 6 bases at J, with 12 bases between. Germline assignment: CDR1 SGHRS and CDR2 YFSETQ. There are 13 residues in the CDR3. Written as DNA, the CDR3 is TGCGCCAGCAGCTTTTCAGGGGTGGGCGAGCAGTACTTC. Its protein product is CASSFSGVGEQYF.

This clonotype appeared many times. J is TRBJ2-7 and V is TRBV4-3; TRBD1 agrees at 10 bases. Germline CDR1 LGHNA, CDR2 YSLEER. The CDR3 runs to 16 residues. The V gene end was trimmed by 0 bases and the J gene end by 2 bases; junction bases not matched to a gene: 4. The chain's CDR3 is CASSQDWTGGPYEQYF. The DNA for the CDR3 is TGCGCCAGCAGCCAAGATTGGACAGGGGGACCCTACGAGCAGTACTTC.

This clonotype appeared many times. The chain employs TRBV7-2 and TRBJ1-2; 7 bases are a match to TRBD1. This CDR3 comprises 14 residues. CDR1 and CDR2 from the germline V gene are SGHTA and FQGNSA. With 2 bases clipped from V and 8 bases from J, the junction kept 8 bases outside the gene matches. CDR3 DNA sequence: TGTGCCAGCAGCTTAAATGAGGGGGCGTACGGCTACACCTTC. Protein sequence: CASSLNEGAYGYTF. The full variable domain, completed using reference TRBV7-2 and TRBJ1-2, is GAGVSQSPSNKVTEKGKDVELRCDPISGHTALYWYRQSLGQGLEFLIYFQGNSAPDKSGLPSDRFSAERTGGSVSTLTIQRTQQEDSAVYLCASSLNEGAYGYTFGSGTRLTVV.

The chain recombines TRBV5-1 with TRBJ2-3; D gene uncertain. The CDR3 covers 15 residues. Germline loops: CDR1 SGHRS, CDR2 YFSETQ. V was clipped by 0 bases and J by 2 bases, with 10 bases between them. The CDR3 protein is CASSLADTNTDTQYF. The CDR3 DNA sequence: TGCGCCAGCAGCTTGGCAGATACCAACACAGATACGCAGTATTTT.

The chain has TRBV5-1 and TRBJ1-1; D is undetermined. The CDR3 runs to 12 residues. From germline, CDR1 is SGHRS and CDR2 YFSETQ. The V end lost 5 bases, the J end lost 1 base, and 6 bases lay between the germline ends. The CDR3 reads CASRDPNTEAFF. The DNA of the CDR3 is TGCGCCAGCAGGGACCCGAACACTGAAGCTTTCTTT.

The rearrangement links TRBV6-5 to TRBJ2-7; 12 bases agree with TRBD2. The CDR3 is 18 residues long. Germline V gene lookup returns CDR1 MNHEY and CDR2 SVGAGI. The trim removed 0 bases at V and 3 bases at J, leaving 9 bases unmatched. The CDR3 sequence is CASSYSLAGGPNLYEQYF. DNA of the CDR3: TGTGCCAGCAGTTACTCCCTAGCGGGGGGGCCGAATCTCTACGAGCAGTACTTC.

This clonotype has a handful of counts. The chain carries TRBV28 and TRBJ1-1; no reliable D call. This CDR3 has 13 amino acids. Trimming left V 3 bases short and J 0 bases short, with 5 bases between. In germline, CDR1 is MDHEN, CDR2 SYDVKM. The CDR3 loop is CASSFYVNTEAFF. In DNA, the CDR3 is TGTGCCAGCAGTTTCTATGTGAACACTGAAGCTTTCTTT.

Only a few counts were recorded for this clonotype. The chain couples TRBV24-1 to TRBJ2-3, with TRBD1 matching 10 bases. Germline-derived CDR1 and CDR2 are KGHDR and SFDVKD. The CDR3 is 16 amino acids. The junction had 6 bases not matched to a gene; V was cut back by 3 bases and J by 4 bases. CDR3 in amino acids: CATSDPHGQGADTQYF. The CDR3 DNA follows: TGTGCCACCAGTGATCCCCATGGACAGGGGGCAGATACGCAGTATTTT.

The J gene is TRBJ2-5, the V gene TRBV12-3 or TRBV12-4, with 12 bases aligning to TRBD2. With V trimmed by 10 bases and J by 5 bases, 8 bases remained unmatched. The CDR3 spans 14 residues. The CDR3 nucleotides are TGTGCCACCAGGGCTAGCGGGGGGGGGGAGACCCAGTACTTC. It yields the protein CATRASGGGETQYF.

The chain links TRBV5-1 to TRBJ1-2; no reliable D call. Trimming shortened V by 7 bases and J by 6 bases, and 16 bases separated the two germline ends. The V gene's germline CDR1 is SGHRS and CDR2 YFSETQ. The CDR3 loop spans 13 amino acids. The CDR3 coding sequence is TGCGCCAGCGCGGACCAATCTGCTAATGGCTACACCTTC. Translation gives CASADQSANGYTF. Using reference TRBV5-1 and TRBJ1-2 for the parts outside the CDR3, the full variable domain is KAGVTQTPRYLIKTRGQQVTLSCSPISGHRSVSWYQQTPGQGLQFLFEYFSETQRNKGNFPGRFSGRQFSNSRSEMNVSTLELGDSALYLCASADQSANGYTFGSGTRLTVV.

The table lists this clonotype with a few counts. V usage is TRBV12-2 and J usage is TRBJ1-2. TRBV12-2 is noted as a pseudogene. This CDR3 is 12 amino acids long. The CDR3 nucleotides read TGTGCAAGTCGCCCCAGTGGGTGCGGCTACACCTTC. It specifies CASRPSGCGYTF.

CDR3 nucleotide sequence: TGCGCCAGCAGCTTGACTAGCGGGGGGGCCGTAGTGGAGACCCAGTACTTC. Its translation: CASSLTSGGAVVETQYF. The J gene is TRBJ2-5, the V gene TRBV5-1; 13 nucleotides align to TRBD2. The CDR3 totals 17 residues. The V gene end was trimmed by 1 base and the J gene end by 5 bases; junction bases not matched to a gene: 8. Germline-derived CDR1 and CDR2 are SGHRS and YFSETQ. The full variable domain, in which reference TRBV5-1 and TRBJ2-5 provide the parts outside the CDR3, is KAGVTQTPRYLIKTRGQQVTLSCSPISGHRSVSWYQQTPGQGLQFLFEYFSETQRNKGNFPGRFSGRQFSNSRSEMNVSTLELGDSALYLCASSLTSGGAVVETQYFGPGTRLLVL.

The CDR3 is CASSFAAYQETQYF. DNA for the CDR3: TGTGCCAGCAGTTTCGCAGCATACCAAGAGACCCAGTACTTC. The chain carries TRBV28 and TRBJ2-5, with no clear D. Deletions cut 3 bases from V and 0 bases from J, with 8 bases between. The germline gives CDR1 MDHEN, CDR2 SYDVKM. This CDR3 contains 14 residues.

V gene TRBV7-9 combines with J gene TRBJ1-1; possibly TRBD1 for D (5 bases). Germline V gene data show CDR1 as SEHNR and CDR2 as FQNEAQ (reference sequence). The CDR3 covers 14 residues. V was trimmed by 3 bases and J by 1 base, leaving 9 bases between them. The CDR3 DNA sequence: TGTGCCAGCAGCTTCAGGGTGGGGAACACTGAAGCTTTCTTT. This sequence encodes CASSFRVGNTEAFF. The entire variable domain, with the rest obtained from reference TRBV7-9 and TRBJ1-1, is as follows: DTGVSQNPRHKITKRGQNVTFRCDPISEHNRLYWYRQTLGQGPEFLTYFQNEAQLEKSRLLSDRFSAERPKGSFSTLEIQRTEQGDSAMYLCASSFRVGNTEAFFGQGTRLTVV.

This clonotype was counted a few times. V and J are TRBV11-1 and TRBJ2-7; tentatively, D is TRBD1 or TRBD2 (6 bases each). Trimming shortened V by 1 base and J by 6 bases, and 16 bases separated the two germline ends. Germline CDR1 is SGHAT and CDR2 is FQDESV (reference sequence). CDR3 size: 15 residues. The CDR3 bases are TGTGCCAGCAGCTTAGGAGTGGGGGGCTGGCTCGAGCAGTACTTC. It yields the protein CASSLGVGGWLEQYF.

This clonotype was observed many times. V and J are TRBV5-1 and TRBJ1-5; weak D call: TRBD1 (5 bases). V dropped 0 bases and J dropped 6 bases, with 13 bases sitting between them. Germline CDR1 and CDR2: SGHRS and YFSETQ. The length of the CDR3 is 15 residues. The CDR3 is CASSLGGRVGQPQHF. CDR3 coding DNA: TGCGCCAGCAGCTTGGGGGGCAGGGTTGGTCAGCCCCAGCATTTT.

This clonotype was recorded a few times. The V and J genes are TRBV4-1 and TRBJ2-5; perhaps TRBD2 as D (5 bases). CDR3 length: 15 residues. Between the trimmed V and J ends, which lost 3 bases and 2 bases, there was a span of 13 bases. Looked up from germline, CDR1 is MGHRA and CDR2 is YSYEKL. CDR3 region: CASSQLGLLQETQYF. CDR3 DNA: TGCGCCAGCAGCCAGCTCGGACTGTTGCAAGAGACCCAGTACTTC.

A few counts support this clonotype. The rearrangement links TRBV6-5 to TRBJ1-5; D perhaps matches TRBD1 (5 bases). Trimming removed 8 bases at V and 4 bases at J, with 12 bases between. The CDR3 has 13 amino acids. Per the germline V gene, CDR1 is MNHEY and CDR2 is SVGAGI. The CDR3 coding sequence is TGTGCCAGCCGGGGTGGGGGGAATCAGCCCCAGCATTTT. Protein sequence: CASRGGGNQPQHF.

The J gene is TRBJ2-3, the V gene TRBV4-1; D is ambiguous. Germline V lookup: CDR1 MGHRA, CDR2 YSYEKL. V was cut by 1 base and J by 8 bases, with 16 bases left in between. The CDR3 runs 15 residues. The CDR3 DNA sequence: TGCGCCAGCAGCCAAGGAAAGAATCCACCGTTTACGCAGTATTTT. Its protein is CASSQGKNPPFTQYF.